The 4 T cell receptor beta chains in this list originate from one sample, sequenced in a study of T cells in Graves' hyperthyroidism and ophthalmopathy. TCR beta CDR3 region amplification was performed from RNA transcripts. The HTBI primer set was used in a first-round RT-PCR of the TCR CDR3. MiXCR, run by TCRdb on the multiplex PCR reads, gives a single entry per CDR3 protein. The sample yields about 250,000 distinct CDR3 sequences, approximately 23% seen once. The sample comprised blood. The receptors derive from a woman aged 40 to 50 with Graves' ophthalmopathy.

The chain joins TRBV6-1 to TRBJ1-2; D possibly corresponds to TRBD1 (6 bases). The CDR3 loop spans 15 amino acids. Germline CDR1 MNHNS, CDR2 SASEGT. Trimming removed 3 bases at V and 1 base at J, with 12 bases between. The CDR3 loop is CASSDRQADNYGYTF. In DNA form, the CDR3 reads TGTGCCAGCAGTGATCGACAGGCCGATAACTATGGCTACACCTTC.

This clonotype was picked up many times. This chain joins TRBV28 and TRBJ2-7; D gene ambiguous. Germline lookup yields CDR1 MDHEN and CDR2 SYDVKM. This CDR3 has 15 residues. V was cut by 5 bases and J by 2 bases, with 16 bases left in between. CDR3 sequence reads: CASSPGPPPAYEQYF. The CDR3, as DNA: TGTGCCAGCAGTCCCGGACCGCCCCCAGCCTACGAGCAGTACTTC. The entire variable domain, with the rest obtained from reference TRBV28 and TRBJ2-7, is as follows: DVKVTQSSRYLVKRTGEKVFLECVQDMDHENMFWYRQDPGLGLRLIYFSYDVKMKEKGDIPEGYSVSREKKERFSLILESASTNQTSMYLCASSPGPPPAYEQYFGPGTRLTVT.

This clonotype was seen repeatedly, ten times or more. V gene TRBV12-3 or TRBV12-4 combines with J gene TRBJ1-2; 7 bases map to TRBD1. The trim removed 5 bases at V and 0 bases at J, leaving 9 bases unmatched. The CDR3 has 16 amino acids. The CDR3 DNA is TGTGCCAGCAGTCATACGACAGGGATCGCTAACTATGGCTACACCTTC. Protein product: CASSHTTGIANYGYTF.

This clonotype occurred many times. The chain carries TRBV20-1 and TRBJ2-7; D ambiguous. Germline V CDR1 and CDR2: DFQATT, SNEGSKA (reference sequence). Trimming shortened V by 3 bases and J by 0 bases, and 15 bases separated the two germline ends. This CDR3 spans 15 amino acids. CDR3 protein: CSARVSGPISYEQYF. CDR3 bases: TGCAGTGCTAGGGTTTCAGGACCGATCTCCTACGAGCAGTACTTC.